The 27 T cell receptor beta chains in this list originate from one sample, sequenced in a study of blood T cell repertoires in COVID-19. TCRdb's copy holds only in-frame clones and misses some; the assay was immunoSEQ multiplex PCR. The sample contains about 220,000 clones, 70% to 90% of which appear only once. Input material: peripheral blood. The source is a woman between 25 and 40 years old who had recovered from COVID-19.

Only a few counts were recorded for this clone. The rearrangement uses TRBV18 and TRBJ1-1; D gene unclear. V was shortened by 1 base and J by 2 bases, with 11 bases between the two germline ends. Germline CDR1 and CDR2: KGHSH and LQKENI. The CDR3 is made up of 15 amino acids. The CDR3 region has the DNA TGTGCCAGCTCACCACTGGGCCAGGTCAACACTGAAGCTTTCTTT. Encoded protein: CASSPLGQVNTEAFF.

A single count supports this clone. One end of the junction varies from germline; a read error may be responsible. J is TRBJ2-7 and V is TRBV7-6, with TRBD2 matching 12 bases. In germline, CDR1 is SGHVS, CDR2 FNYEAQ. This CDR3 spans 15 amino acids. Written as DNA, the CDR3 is TGTGCCAGCAGCCTAGCGGGGGGGCCTTCGGGCGAGCAGTACTTC. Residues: CASSLAGGPSGEQYF. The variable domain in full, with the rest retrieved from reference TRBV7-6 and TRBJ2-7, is GAGVSQSPRYKVTKRGQDVALRCDPISGHVSLYWYRQALGQGPEFLTYFNYEAQQDKSGLPNDRFSAERPEGSISTLTIQRTEQRDSAMYRCASSLAGGPSGEQYFGPGTRLTVT.

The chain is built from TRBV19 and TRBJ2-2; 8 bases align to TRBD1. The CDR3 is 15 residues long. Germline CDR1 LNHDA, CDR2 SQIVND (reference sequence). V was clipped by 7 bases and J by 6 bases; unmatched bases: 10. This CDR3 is CASIKGQGGAGELFF. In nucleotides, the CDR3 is TGTGCCAGTATAAAAGGACAGGGAGGCGCCGGGGAGCTGTTTTTT. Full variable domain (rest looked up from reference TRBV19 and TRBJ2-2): DGGITQSPKYLFRKEGQNVTLSCEQNLNHDAMYWYRQDPGQGLRLIYYSQIVNDFQKGDIAEGYSVSREKKESFPLTVTSAQKNPTAFYLCASIKGQGGAGELFFGEGSRLTVL.

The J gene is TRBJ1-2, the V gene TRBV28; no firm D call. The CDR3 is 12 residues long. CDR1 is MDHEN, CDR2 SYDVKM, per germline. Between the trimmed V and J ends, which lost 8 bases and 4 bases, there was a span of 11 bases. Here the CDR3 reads CASSGTSYGYTF. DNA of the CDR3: TGTGCCAGCTCAGGTACTAGCTATGGCTACACCTTC.

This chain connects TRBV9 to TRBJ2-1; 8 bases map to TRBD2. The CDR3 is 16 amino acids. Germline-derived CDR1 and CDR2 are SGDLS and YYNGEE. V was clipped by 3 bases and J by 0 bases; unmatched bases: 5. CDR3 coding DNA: TGTGCCAGCAGCGCCTTAGCGGGGCCCTCCTACAATGAGCAGTTCTTC. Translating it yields CASSALAGPSYNEQFF.

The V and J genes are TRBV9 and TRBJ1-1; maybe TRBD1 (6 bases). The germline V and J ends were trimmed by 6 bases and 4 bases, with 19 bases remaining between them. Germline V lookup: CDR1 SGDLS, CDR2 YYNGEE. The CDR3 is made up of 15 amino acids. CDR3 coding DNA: TGTGCCAGCACCCCTAGTGGGGGCGGAAGCACTGAAGCTTTCTTT. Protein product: CASTPSGGGSTEAFF. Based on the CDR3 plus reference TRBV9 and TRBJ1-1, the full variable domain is DSGVTQTPKHLITATGQRVTLRCSPRSGDLSVYWYQQSLDQGLQFLIQYYNGEERAKGNILERFSAQQFPDLHSELNLSSLELGDSALYFCASTPSGGGSTEAFFGQGTRLTVV.

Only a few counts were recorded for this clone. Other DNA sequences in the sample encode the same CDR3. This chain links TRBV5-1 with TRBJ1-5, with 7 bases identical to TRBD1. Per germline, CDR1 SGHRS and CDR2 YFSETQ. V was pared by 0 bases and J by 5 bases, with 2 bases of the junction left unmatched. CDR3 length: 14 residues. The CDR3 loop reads CASSLGQGHQPQHF. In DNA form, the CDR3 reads TGCGCCAGCAGCTTGGGACAGGGTCATCAGCCCCAGCATTTT.

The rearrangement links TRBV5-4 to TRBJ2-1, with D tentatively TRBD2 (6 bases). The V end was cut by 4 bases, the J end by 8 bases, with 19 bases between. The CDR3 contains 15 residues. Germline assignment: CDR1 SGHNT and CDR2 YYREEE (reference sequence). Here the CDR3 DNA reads TGTGCCAGCAGCCCGCCAGCGGGCCTGAGGGATGAGCAGTTCTTC. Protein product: CASSPPAGLRDEQFF.

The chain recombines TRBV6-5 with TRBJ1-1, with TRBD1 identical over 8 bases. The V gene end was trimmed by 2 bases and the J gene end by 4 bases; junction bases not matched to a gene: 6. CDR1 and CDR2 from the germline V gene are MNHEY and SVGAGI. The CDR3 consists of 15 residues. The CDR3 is CASSYLPGTGTEAFF. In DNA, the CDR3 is TGTGCCAGCAGTTACCTACCCGGGACAGGCACTGAAGCTTTCTTT.

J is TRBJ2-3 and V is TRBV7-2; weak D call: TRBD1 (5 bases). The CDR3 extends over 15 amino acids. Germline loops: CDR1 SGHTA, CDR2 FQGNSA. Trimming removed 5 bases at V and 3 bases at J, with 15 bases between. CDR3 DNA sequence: TGTGCCAGCAGCCTGACAGTCACGGTAACAGATACGCAGTATTTT. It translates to CASSLTVTVTDTQYF.

The CDR3 DNA reads TGTGCCAGCAGCCATGCGGATACGCAGTATTTT. Translating gives CASSHADTQYF. This chain uses TRBV14 with TRBJ2-3; no clear D gene. V was trimmed by 3 bases and J by 6 bases, leaving 4 bases between them. Germline V lookup: CDR1 SGHDN, CDR2 FVKESK. The CDR3 is made up of 11 amino acids.

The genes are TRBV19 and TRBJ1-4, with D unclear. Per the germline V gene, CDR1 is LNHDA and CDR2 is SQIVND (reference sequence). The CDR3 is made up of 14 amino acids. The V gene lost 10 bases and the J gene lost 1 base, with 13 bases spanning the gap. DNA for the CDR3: TGTGCCACCCAACAGCGGGAAACTAATGAAAAACTGTTTTTT. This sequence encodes CATQQRETNEKLFF. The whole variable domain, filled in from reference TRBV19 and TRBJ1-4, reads DGGITQSPKYLFRKEGQNVTLSCEQNLNHDAMYWYRQDPGQGLRLIYYSQIVNDFQKGDIAEGYSVSREKKESFPLTVTSAQKNPTAFYLCATQQRETNEKLFFGSGTQLSVL.

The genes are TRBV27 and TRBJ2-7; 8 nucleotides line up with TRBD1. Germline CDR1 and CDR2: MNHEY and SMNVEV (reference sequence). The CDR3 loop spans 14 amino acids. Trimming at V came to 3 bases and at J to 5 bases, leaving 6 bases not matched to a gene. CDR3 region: CASSFNRGNNEQYF. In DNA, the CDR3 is TGTGCCAGCAGTTTCAACAGGGGGAACAACGAGCAGTACTTC.

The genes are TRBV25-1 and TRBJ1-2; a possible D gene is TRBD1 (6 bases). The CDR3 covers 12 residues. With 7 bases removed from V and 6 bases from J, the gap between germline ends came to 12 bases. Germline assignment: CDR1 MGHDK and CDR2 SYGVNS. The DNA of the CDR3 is TGTGCCAGCACTACGGACAGACATGGCTACACCTTC. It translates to CASTTDRHGYTF.

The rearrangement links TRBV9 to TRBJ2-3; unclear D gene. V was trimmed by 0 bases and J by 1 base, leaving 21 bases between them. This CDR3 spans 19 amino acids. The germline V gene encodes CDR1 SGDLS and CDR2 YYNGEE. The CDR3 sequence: CASSVVGTQAAPGTDTQYF. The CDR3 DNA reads TGTGCCAGCAGCGTAGTAGGAACTCAAGCAGCGCCTGGCACAGATACGCAGTATTTT. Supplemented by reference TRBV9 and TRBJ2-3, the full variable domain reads DSGVTQTPKHLITATGQRVTLRCSPRSGDLSVYWYQQSLDQGLQFLIQYYNGEERAKGNILERFSAQQFPDLHSELNLSSLELGDSALYFCASSVVGTQAAPGTDTQYFGPGTRLTVL.

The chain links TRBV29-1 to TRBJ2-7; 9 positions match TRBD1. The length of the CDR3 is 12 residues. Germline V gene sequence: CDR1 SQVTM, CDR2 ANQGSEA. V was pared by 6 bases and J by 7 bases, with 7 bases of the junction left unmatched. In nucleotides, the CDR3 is TGCAGCGTGGGGGACAGGGACAGAGAGCAGTACTTC. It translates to CSVGDRDREQYF.

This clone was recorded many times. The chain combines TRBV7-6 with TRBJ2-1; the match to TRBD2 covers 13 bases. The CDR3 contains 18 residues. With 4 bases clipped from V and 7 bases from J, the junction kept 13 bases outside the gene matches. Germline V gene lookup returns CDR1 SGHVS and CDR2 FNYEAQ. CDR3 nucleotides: TGTGCCAGCAGCTCGCTCGATCCGGGACTAGCGGGGAGTAATGAGCAGTTCTTC. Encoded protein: CASSSLDPGLAGSNEQFF.

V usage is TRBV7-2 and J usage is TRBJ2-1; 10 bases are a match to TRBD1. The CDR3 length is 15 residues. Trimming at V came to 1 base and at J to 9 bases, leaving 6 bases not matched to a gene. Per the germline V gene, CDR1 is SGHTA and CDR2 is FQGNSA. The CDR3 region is CASSLVGTGVREQFF. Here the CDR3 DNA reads TGTGCCAGCAGCTTAGTCGGGACAGGGGTTCGTGAGCAGTTCTTC. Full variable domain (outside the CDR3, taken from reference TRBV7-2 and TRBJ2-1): GAGVSQSPSNKVTEKGKDVELRCDPISGHTALYWYRQSLGQGLEFLIYFQGNSAPDKSGLPSDRFSAERTGGSVSTLTIQRTQQEDSAVYLCASSLVGTGVREQFFGPGTRLTVL.

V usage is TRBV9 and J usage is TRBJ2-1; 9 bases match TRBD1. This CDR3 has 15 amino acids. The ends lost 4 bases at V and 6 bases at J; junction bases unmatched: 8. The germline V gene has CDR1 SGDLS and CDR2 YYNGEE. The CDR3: CASSSPGTGTNEQFF. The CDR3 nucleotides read TGTGCCAGCAGCTCCCCCGGGACAGGGACCAATGAGCAGTTCTTC.

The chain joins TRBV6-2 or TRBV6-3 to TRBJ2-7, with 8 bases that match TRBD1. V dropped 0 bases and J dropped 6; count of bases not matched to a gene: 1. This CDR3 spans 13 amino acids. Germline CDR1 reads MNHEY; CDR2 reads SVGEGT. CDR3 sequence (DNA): TGTGCCAGCAGTTACTCGACAGGGGCCGAGCAGTACTTC. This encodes CASSYSTGAEQYF.

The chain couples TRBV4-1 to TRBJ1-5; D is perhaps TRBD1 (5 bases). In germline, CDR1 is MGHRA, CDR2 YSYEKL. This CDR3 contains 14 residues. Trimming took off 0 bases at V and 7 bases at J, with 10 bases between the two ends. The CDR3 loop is CASSQDRQPQPQHF. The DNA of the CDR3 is TGCGCCAGCAGCCAAGATCGACAGCCACAGCCCCAGCATTTT.

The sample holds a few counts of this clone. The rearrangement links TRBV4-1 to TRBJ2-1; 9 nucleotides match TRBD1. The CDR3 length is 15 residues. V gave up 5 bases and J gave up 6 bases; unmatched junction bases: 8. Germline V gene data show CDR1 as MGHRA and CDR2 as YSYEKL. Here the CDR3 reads CASSTRQGVSNEQFF. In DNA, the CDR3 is TGCGCCAGCAGCACCCGACAGGGGGTCAGCAATGAGCAGTTCTTC.

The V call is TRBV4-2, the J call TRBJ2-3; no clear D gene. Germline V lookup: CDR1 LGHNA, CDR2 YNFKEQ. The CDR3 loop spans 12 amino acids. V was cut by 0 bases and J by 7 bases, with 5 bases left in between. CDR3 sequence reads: CASSQDSYTQYF. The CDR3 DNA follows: TGTGCCAGCAGCCAAGATAGCTATACGCAGTATTTT.

The CDR3 bases are TGTGCCAGCTCCGTCGCGCGAGGGAACACTGAAGCTTTCTTT. Amino acid sequence: CASSVARGNTEAFF. This chain connects TRBV18 to TRBJ1-1; no clear D gene. The germline V gene has CDR1 KGHSH and CDR2 LQKENI. The CDR3 extends over 14 amino acids. With 6 bases removed from V and 1 base from J, the gap between germline ends came to 12 bases.

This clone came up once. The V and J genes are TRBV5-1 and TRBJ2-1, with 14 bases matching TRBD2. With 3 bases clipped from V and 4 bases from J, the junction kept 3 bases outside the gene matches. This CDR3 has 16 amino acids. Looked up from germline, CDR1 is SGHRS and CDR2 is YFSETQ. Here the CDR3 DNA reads TGCGCCAGCAGCTCCGGGACTAGCGGGGGTTACAATGAGCAGTTCTTC. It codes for CASSSGTSGGYNEQFF.

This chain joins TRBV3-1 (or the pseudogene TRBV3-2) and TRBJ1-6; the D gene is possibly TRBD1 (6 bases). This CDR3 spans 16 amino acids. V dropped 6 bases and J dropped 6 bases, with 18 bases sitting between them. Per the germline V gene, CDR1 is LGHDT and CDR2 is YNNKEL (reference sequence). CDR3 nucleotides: TGTGCCAGCAGACCCCGGGCCGAAGGGGGTAATTCACCCCTCCACTTT. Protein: CASRPRAEGGNSPLHF.

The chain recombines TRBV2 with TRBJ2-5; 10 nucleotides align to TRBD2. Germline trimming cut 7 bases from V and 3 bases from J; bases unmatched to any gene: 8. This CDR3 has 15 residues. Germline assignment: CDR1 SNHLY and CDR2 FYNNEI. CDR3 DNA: TGTGCCAGCAAGGTTATCGGGACTAGCGAAGAGACCCAGTACTTC. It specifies CASKVIGTSEETQYF.